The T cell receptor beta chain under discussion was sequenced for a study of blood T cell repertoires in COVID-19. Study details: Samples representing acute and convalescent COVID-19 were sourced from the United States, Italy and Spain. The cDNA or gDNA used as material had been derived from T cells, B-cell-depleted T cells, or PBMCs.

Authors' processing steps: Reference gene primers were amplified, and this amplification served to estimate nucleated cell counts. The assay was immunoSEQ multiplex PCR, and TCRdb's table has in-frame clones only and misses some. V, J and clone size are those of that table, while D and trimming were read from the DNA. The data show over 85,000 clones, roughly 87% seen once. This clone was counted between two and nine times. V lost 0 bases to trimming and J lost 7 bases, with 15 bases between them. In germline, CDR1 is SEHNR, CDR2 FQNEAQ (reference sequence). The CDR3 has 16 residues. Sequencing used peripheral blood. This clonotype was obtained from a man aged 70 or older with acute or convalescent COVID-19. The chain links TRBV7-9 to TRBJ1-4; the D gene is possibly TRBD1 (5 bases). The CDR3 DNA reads TGTGCCAGCAGCTTAGCACGACAGCTCGGCGGTGAAAAACTGTTTTTT. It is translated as CASSLARQLGGEKLFF.